These 16 T cell receptor beta chains share one sample of origin, sequenced in a study of blood T cell repertoires in COVID-19. The method was immunoSEQ multiplex PCR; TCRdb's version includes in-frame clones alone and lacks a portion of them. Of some 170,000 clones in the sample, about 90% were seen once. The sequencing sample was made of PBMCs or T cells enriched from blood (not recorded which). The receptors derive from a human donor with acute COVID-19. The donor label of this sample is uncertain.

This clone was detected only once. V usage is TRBV7-9 and J usage is TRBJ1-2; 9 nucleotides match TRBD1. This CDR3 has 19 residues. V was clipped by 1 base and J by 0 bases; unmatched bases: 12. Germline V CDR1 and CDR2: SEHNR, FQNEAQ (reference sequence). The CDR3 coding sequence is TGTGCCAGCAGCTTAGTGAGAACAGGGGGCAAAGAGACTAACTATGGCTACACCTTC. Translation gives CASSLVRTGGKETNYGYTF.

The chain combines TRBV19 with TRBJ1-2; 9 bases align to TRBD1. The CDR3 spans 15 residues. The junction had 12 bases not matched to a gene; V was cut back by 8 bases and J by 5 bases. The germline gives CDR1 LNHDA, CDR2 SQIVND (reference sequence). The DNA for the CDR3 is TGTGCCAGTGGAAAAACCGGGACAGGGACTTATGGCTACACCTTC. Amino acids: CASGKTGTGTYGYTF.

The chain uses TRBV5-1 and TRBJ1-1, with TRBD1 as a possible D gene (6 bases). The V and J ends lost 0 bases and 0 bases respectively, with 12 bases between them. Germline values: CDR1 SGHRS, CDR2 YFSETQ. There are 16 residues in the CDR3. The CDR3 DNA sequence: TGCGCCAGCAGCTTGGAAGGGACAAGGGTGAACACTGAAGCTTTCTTT. It yields the protein CASSLEGTRVNTEAFF.

The chain links TRBV25-1 to TRBJ1-3; unclear D gene. There are 15 residues in the CDR3. The V gene lost 3 bases and the J gene lost 1 base, with 10 bases spanning the gap. Germline assignment: CDR1 MGHDK and CDR2 SYGVNS. The CDR3 region is CASSDFATSGNTIYF. In DNA, the CDR3 is TGTGCCAGCAGTGACTTTGCTACTTCTGGAAACACCATATATTTT.

The chain carries TRBV7-2 and TRBJ1-6; TRBD1 is a possible D gene (5 bases). Deletions cut 5 bases from V and 6 bases from J, with 14 bases between. Germline loops: CDR1 SGHTA, CDR2 FQGNSA. The CDR3 has 15 amino acids. The CDR3 region has the DNA TGTGCCAGCAGCCCCCTTACAGGCACTAATTCACCCCTCCACTTT. Its protein product is CASSPLTGTNSPLHF.

Only one count was recorded for this clone. This sequence joins TRBV5-5 and TRBJ1-1; 7 nucleotides agree with TRBD1. J gave up 2 bases and V 2 bases, and 3 bases lay outside the gene matches. The CDR3 is 14 residues long. Germline V gene lookup returns CDR1 SGHKS and CDR2 YYEKEE (reference sequence). The CDR3 is CASSFRQGNTEAFF. The CDR3 region has the DNA TGTGCCAGCAGCTTTCGACAGGGCAACACTGAAGCTTTCTTT.

The genes are TRBV9 and TRBJ2-2; unclear D gene. The CDR3 loop spans 12 amino acids. Germline V lookup: CDR1 SGDLS, CDR2 YYNGEE. V lost 4 bases, J lost 1 base, and 2 bases lay in between. The CDR3 sequence: CASSQNTGELFF. The CDR3 region has the DNA TGTGCCAGCAGCCAGAACACCGGGGAGCTGTTTTTT.

The V gene is TRBV30, the J gene TRBJ1-1; 7 bases align to TRBD1. The trim removed 2 bases at V and 6 bases at J, leaving 6 bases unmatched. CDR1 is GTSNPN and CDR2 is SVGIG in the germline V gene (reference sequence). The CDR3 length is 13 residues. The CDR3 spells CAWSSTTGPEAFF. As DNA, the CDR3 is TGTGCCTGGAGTTCCACGACAGGGCCTGAAGCTTTCTTT.

The V and J genes are TRBV6-5 and TRBJ1-4, with TRBD1 identical over 9 bases. The CDR3 is made up of 15 amino acids. CDR1 is MNHEY and CDR2 is SVGAGI in the germline V gene. Trimming took 4 bases from V and 5 from J; bases not matched to a gene: 5. CDR3 nucleotides: TGTGCCAGCAGTTTGATCGGGACAGGGAATGAAAAACTGTTTTTT. It specifies CASSLIGTGNEKLFF.

The chain couples TRBV4-1 to TRBJ1-1; D call uncertain. The V and J ends lost 5 bases and 7 bases respectively, with 23 bases between them. CDR1 is MGHRA and CDR2 is YSYEKL in the germline V gene. The CDR3 runs to 16 residues. The CDR3 sequence is CASSAEVSRGRDEAFF. CDR3 bases: TGCGCCAGCAGCGCGGAGGTCTCCCGGGGAAGGGATGAAGCTTTCTTT.

The chain employs TRBV11-2 and TRBJ1-1; D uncertain. The CDR3 is 14 amino acids. The germline V gene has CDR1 SGHAT and CDR2 FQNNGV. V was shortened by 4 bases and J by 7 bases, with 16 bases between the two germline ends. The CDR3 bases are TGTGCCAGCAGCTCTCCCCGACTGCTTCTTGAAGCTTTCTTT. Residues: CASSSPRLLLEAFF.

The V call is TRBV15, the J call TRBJ1-1, with a possible D match to TRBD1 (5 bases). CDR1 is LNHNV, CDR2 YYDKDF, per germline (reference sequence). The CDR3 is 17 amino acids. V was shortened by 1 base and J by 0 bases, with 15 bases between the two germline ends. The CDR3 DNA reads as TGTGCCACCAGCAGAGTTAGGGGCCTCGACATGAACACTGAAGCTTTCTTT. Its translation: CATSRVRGLDMNTEAFF.

Regarding this clone: Different DNA sequences within this sample yield the same CDR3. The rearrangement links TRBV9 to TRBJ2-1; D is perhaps TRBD2 (6 bases). With 0 bases removed from V and 0 bases from J, the gap between germline ends came to 10 bases. The CDR3 is 16 amino acids. Germline-derived CDR1 and CDR2 are SGDLS and YYNGEE. The CDR3 sequence is CASSVGGDSSYNEQFF. The CDR3 DNA reads as TGTGCCAGCAGCGTAGGGGGGGACTCCTCCTACAATGAGCAGTTCTTC. Drawing the rest from reference TRBV9 and TRBJ2-1, the complete variable domain is DSGVTQTPKHLITATGQRVTLRCSPRSGDLSVYWYQQSLDQGLQFLIQYYNGEERAKGNILERFSAQQFPDLHSELNLSSLELGDSALYFCASSVGGDSSYNEQFFGPGTRLTVL.

The chain combines TRBV10-3 with TRBJ2-1; a weak D match, TRBD2 (7 bases). Deletions cut 5 bases from V and 0 bases from J, with 14 bases between. Per the germline V gene, CDR1 is ENHRY and CDR2 is SYGVKD. This CDR3 comprises 16 residues. The CDR3 here is CAISTWGGSSYNEQFF. CDR3 bases: TGTGCCATCAGTACCTGGGGGGGCAGCTCCTACAATGAGCAGTTCTTC.

The chain recombines TRBV9 with TRBJ2-7; 13 positions agree with TRBD2. CDR1 SGDLS and CDR2 YYNGEE come from the germline V gene. V lost 4 bases and J lost 0; bases outside the gene matches: 4. This CDR3 contains 16 residues. CDR3 region: CASSLGLAGASYEQYF. The CDR3 region has the DNA TGTGCCAGCAGCCTAGGACTAGCGGGGGCCTCCTACGAGCAGTACTTC.

This clone was detected only a few times. The chain recombines TRBV30 with TRBJ1-5, with a weak D call TRBD1 (5 bases). The CDR3 totals 14 residues. The germline V and J ends were trimmed by 1 base and 0 bases, with 7 bases remaining between them. Germline values: CDR1 GTSNPN, CDR2 SVGIG (reference sequence). CDR3: CAWSGGLSNQPQHF. CDR3 DNA: TGTGCCTGGAGTGGGGGCCTTAGCAATCAGCCCCAGCATTTT.